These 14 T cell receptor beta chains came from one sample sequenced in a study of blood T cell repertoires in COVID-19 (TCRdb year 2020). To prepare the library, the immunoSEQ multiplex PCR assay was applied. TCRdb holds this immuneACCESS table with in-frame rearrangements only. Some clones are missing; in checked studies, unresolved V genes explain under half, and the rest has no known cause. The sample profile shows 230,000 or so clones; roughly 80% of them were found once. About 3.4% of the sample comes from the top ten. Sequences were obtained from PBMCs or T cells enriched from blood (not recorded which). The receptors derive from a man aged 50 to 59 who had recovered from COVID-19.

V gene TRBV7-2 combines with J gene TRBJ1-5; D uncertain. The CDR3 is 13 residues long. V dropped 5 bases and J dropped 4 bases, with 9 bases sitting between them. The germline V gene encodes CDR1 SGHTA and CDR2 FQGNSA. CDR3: CASSPLRNQPQHF. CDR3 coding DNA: TGTGCCAGCAGCCCACTCCGAAATCAGCCCCAGCATTTT.

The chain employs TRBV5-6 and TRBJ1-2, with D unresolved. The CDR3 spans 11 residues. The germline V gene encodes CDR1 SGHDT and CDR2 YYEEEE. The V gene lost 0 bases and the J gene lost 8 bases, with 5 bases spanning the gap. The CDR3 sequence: CASSLDSGYTF. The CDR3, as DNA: TGTGCCAGCAGCTTGGATTCGGGCTACACCTTC.

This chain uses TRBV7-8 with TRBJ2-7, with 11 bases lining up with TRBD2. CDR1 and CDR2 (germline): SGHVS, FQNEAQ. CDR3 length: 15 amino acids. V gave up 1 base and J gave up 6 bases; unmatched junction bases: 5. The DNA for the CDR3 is TGTGCCAGCAGCTTAGTAATCACTAGCGGGAGCGAGCAGTACTTC. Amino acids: CASSLVITSGSEQYF.

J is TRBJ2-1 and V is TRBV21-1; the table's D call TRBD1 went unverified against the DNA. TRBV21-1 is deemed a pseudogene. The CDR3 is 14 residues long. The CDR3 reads CASSKAAENNEQFF. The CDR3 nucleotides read TGTGCCAGCAGCAAAGCGGCAGAAAACAATGAGCAGTTCTTC.

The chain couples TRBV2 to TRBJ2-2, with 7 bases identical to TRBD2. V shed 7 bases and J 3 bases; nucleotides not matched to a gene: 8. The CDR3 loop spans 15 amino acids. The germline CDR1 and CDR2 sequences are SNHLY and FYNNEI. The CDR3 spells CASTSQGGYTGELFF. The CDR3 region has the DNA TGTGCCAGCACCAGCCAGGGAGGGTACACCGGGGAGCTGTTTTTT. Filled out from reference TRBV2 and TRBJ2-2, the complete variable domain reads EPEVTQTPSHQVTQMGQEVILRCVPISNHLYFYWYRQILGQKVEFLVSFYNNEISEKSEIFDDQFSVERPDGSNFTLKIRSTKLEDSAMYFCASTSQGGYTGELFFGEGSRLTVL.

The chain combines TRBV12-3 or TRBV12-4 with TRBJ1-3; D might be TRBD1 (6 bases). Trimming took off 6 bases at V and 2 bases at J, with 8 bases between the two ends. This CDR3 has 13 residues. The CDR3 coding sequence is TGTGCCAGCAGCACAGGGCCTGGAAACACCATATATTTT. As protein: CASSTGPGNTIYF.

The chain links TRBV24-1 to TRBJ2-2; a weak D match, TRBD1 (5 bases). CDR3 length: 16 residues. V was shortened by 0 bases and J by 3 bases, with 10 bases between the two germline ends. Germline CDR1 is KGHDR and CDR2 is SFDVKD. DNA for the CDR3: TGTGCCACCAGTGATTTGGGGCAGGGCGACACCGGGGAGCTGTTTTTT. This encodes CATSDLGQGDTGELFF.

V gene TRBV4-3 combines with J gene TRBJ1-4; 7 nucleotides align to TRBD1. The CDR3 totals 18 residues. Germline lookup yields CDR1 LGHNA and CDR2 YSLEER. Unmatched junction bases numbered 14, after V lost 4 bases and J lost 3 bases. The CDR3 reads CASSPSDRVVFANEKLFF. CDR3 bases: TGCGCCAGCAGCCCTTCTGACAGGGTAGTTTTCGCTAATGAAAAACTGTTTTTT.

This CDR3 is CASSRDPSSYEQYF. DNA for the CDR3: TGCGCCAGCAGCCGAGACCCGAGCTCCTACGAGCAGTACTTC. V usage is TRBV4-3 and J usage is TRBJ2-7; D is uncertain. Germline loops: CDR1 LGHNA, CDR2 YSLEER. V shed 4 bases and J shed 0 bases, with 10 bases lying between them. This CDR3 has 14 residues.

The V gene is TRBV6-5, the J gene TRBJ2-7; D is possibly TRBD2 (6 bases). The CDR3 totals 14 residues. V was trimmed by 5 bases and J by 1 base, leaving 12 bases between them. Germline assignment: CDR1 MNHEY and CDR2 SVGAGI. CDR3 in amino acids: CASSREVGSYEQYF. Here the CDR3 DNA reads TGTGCCAGCAGTAGGGAGGTGGGTTCCTACGAGCAGTACTTC.

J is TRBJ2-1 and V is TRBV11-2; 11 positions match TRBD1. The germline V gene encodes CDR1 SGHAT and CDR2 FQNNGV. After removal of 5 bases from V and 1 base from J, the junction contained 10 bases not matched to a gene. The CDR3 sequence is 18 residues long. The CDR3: CASSPGQGARMSYNEQFF. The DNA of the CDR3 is TGTGCCAGCAGCCCCGGACAGGGGGCGCGGATGTCCTACAATGAGCAGTTCTTC.

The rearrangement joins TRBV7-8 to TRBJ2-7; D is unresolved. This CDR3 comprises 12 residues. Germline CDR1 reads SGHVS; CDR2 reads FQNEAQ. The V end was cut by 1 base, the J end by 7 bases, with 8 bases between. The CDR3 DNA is TGTGCCAGCAGCTTAGGGGTGCGGGAGCAGTACTTC. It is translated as CASSLGVREQYF.

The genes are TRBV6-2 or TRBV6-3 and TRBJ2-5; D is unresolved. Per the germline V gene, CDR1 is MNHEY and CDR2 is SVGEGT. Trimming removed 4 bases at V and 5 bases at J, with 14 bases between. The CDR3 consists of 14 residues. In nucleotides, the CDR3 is TGTGCCAGCAGTTCGGGTGGAAGCGTGGAGACCCAGTACTTC. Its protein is CASSSGGSVETQYF.

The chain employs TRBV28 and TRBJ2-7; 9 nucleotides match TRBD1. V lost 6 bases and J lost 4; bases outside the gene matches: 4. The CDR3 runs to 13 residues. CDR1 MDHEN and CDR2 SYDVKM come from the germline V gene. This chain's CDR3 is CASRWDRAYEQYF. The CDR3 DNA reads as TGTGCCAGCAGGTGGGACAGGGCGTACGAGCAGTACTTC.